These 27 T cell receptor beta chains came from one sample sequenced in a study of blood T cell repertoires in COVID-19. Measured with immunoSEQ multiplex PCR; TCRdb has only the in-frame clones, and not every one. The sample shows about 350,000 clones, 88% of them seen only once. Sequencing was done on a sample of PBMCs or T cells enriched from blood (not recorded which). The receptors originated from a woman between 25 and 40 years old who had been exposed to COVID-19.

This clone turned up a few times. This sequence joins TRBV3-1 (or the pseudogene TRBV3-2) and TRBJ2-4; 7 positions match TRBD2. The CDR3 runs 17 residues. Germline V lookup: CDR1 LGHDT, CDR2 YNNKEL (reference sequence). With V trimmed by 1 base and J by 9 bases, 15 bases remained unmatched. CDR3 nucleotide sequence: TGTGCCAGCAGCCAAGCCGGGGCGGGAGAATTGGGAGTCATTCAGTACTTC. Translated: CASSQAGAGELGVIQYF.

CDR3 in DNA: TGCAGTGCTAGTCGTCTAGCGGGAGAGCACGAGCAGTACTTC. Amino acids: CSASRLAGEHEQYF. The chain links TRBV20-1 to TRBJ2-7; 10 bases map to TRBD2. V dropped 3 bases and J dropped 5; count of bases not matched to a gene: 7. Germline CDR1 is DFQATT and CDR2 is SNEGSKA (reference sequence). The CDR3 sequence is 14 residues long.

This clone was seen a single time. This sequence joins TRBV9 and TRBJ2-2, with 7 bases identical to TRBD2. Germline CDR1 is SGDLS and CDR2 is YYNGEE. This CDR3 comprises 15 residues. The trim removed 4 bases at V and 4 bases at J, leaving 7 bases unmatched. Here the CDR3 reads CASSQRLASTGELFF. The CDR3 coding sequence is TGTGCCAGCAGCCAAAGACTAGCAAGCACCGGGGAGCTGTTTTTT.

This chain joins TRBV28 and TRBJ1-3; D gene unclear. V lost 5 bases to trimming and J lost 2 bases, with 13 bases between them. The germline V gene encodes CDR1 MDHEN and CDR2 SYDVKM. This CDR3 contains 15 residues. CDR3: CASSPRGTPGNTIYF. CDR3 nucleotide sequence: TGTGCCAGCAGTCCCCGGGGTACGCCTGGAAACACCATATATTTT.

The chain carries TRBV6-5 and TRBJ1-2, with D unresolved. V was cut by 6 bases and J by 5 bases, with 13 bases left in between. This CDR3 is 13 amino acids long. CDR1 MNHEY and CDR2 SVGAGI come from the germline V gene. CDR3 region: CASSPGNRYGYTF. The CDR3 DNA is TGTGCCAGCAGCCCCGGAAACAGATATGGCTACACCTTC.

This sequence joins TRBV28 and TRBJ1-5, with TRBD1 matching over 8 bases. The trim removed 5 bases at V and 7 bases at J, leaving 19 bases unmatched. The CDR3 runs to 18 residues. Germline assignment: CDR1 MDHEN and CDR2 SYDVKM. The CDR3 coding sequence is TGTGCCAGCAGTCCCCTCGATTGGGCGGACAGGGCCAGGCAGCCCCAGCATTTT. Its translation is CASSPLDWADRARQPQHF.

V is TRBV5-1 and J is TRBJ1-1, with D maybe TRBD1 (6 bases). This CDR3 comprises 17 residues. Germline CDR1 reads SGHRS; CDR2 reads YFSETQ. Trimming took 0 bases from V and 5 from J, leaving 20 bases between them. CDR3 residues: CASSLEGTGRHRTEAFF. The CDR3 DNA reads as TGCGCCAGCAGCTTGGAGGGAACAGGGCGCCATAGGACTGAAGCTTTCTTT.

This CDR3 reads CASSPGTSVYEQYF. CDR3 coding DNA: TGTGCCAGCAGCCCCGGGACTAGCGTCTACGAGCAGTACTTC. The chain is built from TRBV4-2 and TRBJ2-7, with 10 bases lining up with TRBD2. Unmatched junction bases numbered 3, after V lost 4 bases and J lost 3 bases. There are 14 residues in the CDR3. Per germline, CDR1 LGHNA and CDR2 YNFKEQ.

In the case of this clone: Other nucleotide sequences from this sample produce the same CDR3. The chain recombines TRBV5-1 with TRBJ2-2; 7 bases match TRBD1. Per the germline V gene, CDR1 is SGHRS and CDR2 is YFSETQ. Trimming removed 4 bases from V and 0 bases from J; junction bases left unmatched: 3. This CDR3 comprises 15 residues. CDR3 amino acids: CASSLDRANTGELFF. DNA for the CDR3: TGCGCCAGCAGCCTCGACAGGGCGAACACCGGGGAGCTGTTTTTT. Together with reference TRBV5-1 and TRBJ2-2, the CDR3 gives the full variable domain: KAGVTQTPRYLIKTRGQQVTLSCSPISGHRSVSWYQQTPGQGLQFLFEYFSETQRNKGNFPGRFSGRQFSNSRSEMNVSTLELGDSALYLCASSLDRANTGELFFGEGSRLTVL.

This clone was found a few times. The chain links TRBV3-1 (or the pseudogene TRBV3-2) to TRBJ1-1, with no clear D. Trimming took off 5 bases at V and 11 bases at J, with 15 bases between the two ends. The CDR3 is made up of 12 amino acids. Germline CDR1 LGHDT, CDR2 YNNKEL (reference sequence). CDR3 DNA: TGTGCCAGCAGCTCGGGCGGGCGGTTGGCTTTCTTT. Translating gives CASSSGGRLAFF.

The chain links TRBV9 to TRBJ1-6; 8 nucleotides agree with TRBD1. From germline, CDR1 is SGDLS and CDR2 YYNGEE. The ends lost 3 bases at V and 3 bases at J; junction bases unmatched: 5. There are 16 residues in the CDR3. This CDR3 is CASSAGGTGYNSPLHF. The DNA of the CDR3 is TGTGCCAGCAGCGCAGGAGGGACAGGCTATAATTCACCCCTCCACTTT. Variable domain in full (rest from reference TRBV9 and TRBJ1-6): DSGVTQTPKHLITATGQRVTLRCSPRSGDLSVYWYQQSLDQGLQFLIQYYNGEERAKGNILERFSAQQFPDLHSELNLSSLELGDSALYFCASSAGGTGYNSPLHFGNGTRLTVT.

V usage is TRBV7-2 and J usage is TRBJ1-4; 8 nucleotides align to TRBD1. This CDR3 has 14 amino acids. Losses at the gene ends were 5 bases for V and 7 bases for J; bases not matched to a gene: 6. From germline, CDR1 is SGHTA and CDR2 FQGNSA. CDR3: CASSPGGGREKLFF. DNA of the CDR3: TGTGCCAGCAGCCCAGGGGGCGGTCGTGAAAAACTGTTTTTT.

The rearrangement uses TRBV28 and TRBJ1-1, with D possibly TRBD1 on 5 matching bases. V was clipped by 11 bases and J by 2 bases, with 12 bases between them. Looked up from germline, CDR1 is MDHEN and CDR2 is SYDVKM. The CDR3 has 12 amino acids. In DNA form, the CDR3 reads TGTGCCTGGAGTAGGGGAAACACTGAAGCTTTCTTT. Protein: CAWSRGNTEAFF.

J is TRBJ1-6 and V is TRBV27; 7 bases are a match to TRBD1. Trimming at V came to 4 bases and at J to 9 bases, leaving 3 bases not matched to a gene. This CDR3 has 13 residues. CDR1 and CDR2 (germline): MNHEY, SMNVEV (reference sequence). The CDR3 spells CASSSTGASPLHF. CDR3 bases: TGTGCCAGCAGTTCTACAGGGGCTTCACCCCTCCACTTT.

This clone was counted ten times or more. The chain joins TRBV12-3 or TRBV12-4 to TRBJ2-7, with D possibly matching TRBD2 (5 bases). The ends were cut back, 5 bases at V and 0 bases at J, with 8 bases in the middle. This CDR3 has 13 residues. Written as DNA, the CDR3 is TGTGCCAGCAGTCACCGGGGCTCCTACGAGCAGTACTTC. It codes for CASSHRGSYEQYF.

V and J are TRBV20-1 and TRBJ1-2, with 8 bases that match TRBD1. This CDR3 is built from 14 residues. J gave up 0 bases and V 5 bases, and 5 bases lay outside the gene matches. Per the germline V gene, CDR1 is DFQATT and CDR2 is SNEGSKA (reference sequence). In DNA, the CDR3 is TGCAGTGCTGGTGACAGGGGCCCTAACTATGGCTACACCTTC. Translating gives CSAGDRGPNYGYTF.

This chain links TRBV19 with TRBJ2-1, with TRBD2 matching 11 bases. This CDR3 has 17 amino acids. Germline V gives CDR1 LNHDA, CDR2 SQIVND (reference sequence). The V gene end was trimmed by 4 bases and the J gene end by 5 bases; junction bases not matched to a gene: 10. CDR3 DNA sequence: TGTGCCAGTAGTACCCGTAGCGGGAGGGCCAAGGACAATGAGCAGTTCTTC. Translating it yields CASSTRSGRAKDNEQFF.

J is TRBJ1-2 and V is TRBV19; 8 bases map to TRBD1. V shed 5 bases and J 4 bases; nucleotides not matched to a gene: 3. The CDR3 extends over 13 amino acids. Germline V lookup: CDR1 LNHDA, CDR2 SQIVND (reference sequence). CDR3 loop: CASSVGTGYGYTF. CDR3 in DNA: TGTGCCAGTAGTGTGGGGACAGGCTATGGCTACACCTTC.

The chain joins TRBV28 to TRBJ1-5, with D possibly matching TRBD1 (5 bases). Per the germline V gene, CDR1 is MDHEN and CDR2 is SYDVKM. The CDR3 extends over 15 amino acids. Trimming left V 5 bases short and J 6 bases short, with 17 bases between. The CDR3 spells CASSPWGGDGQPQHF. CDR3 DNA sequence: TGTGCCAGCAGTCCCTGGGGGGGAGATGGTCAGCCCCAGCATTTT.

In its sample, this clone was seen a few times. J is TRBJ2-2 and V is TRBV28; no firm D call. CDR3 length: 12 amino acids. Germline V gene lookup returns CDR1 MDHEN and CDR2 SYDVKM. Trimming pared 4 bases from V and 7 bases from J, leaving 7 bases between. CDR3 nucleotide sequence: TGTGCCAGCAGTTACGTAGTCGGGGAGCTGTTTTTT. It translates to CASSYVVGELFF. The full variable domain, its missing parts supplied by reference TRBV28 and TRBJ2-2, is DVKVTQSSRYLVKRTGEKVFLECVQDMDHENMFWYRQDPGLGLRLIYFSYDVKMKEKGDIPEGYSVSREKKERFSLILESASTNQTSMYLCASSYVVGELFFGEGSRLTVL.

The genes are TRBV5-6 and TRBJ2-5, with a weak D call TRBD1 (6 bases). The CDR3 has 16 residues. The germline gives CDR1 SGHDT, CDR2 YYEEEE. The germline V and J ends were trimmed by 3 bases and 5 bases, with 20 bases remaining between them. DNA of the CDR3: TGTGCCAGCAGCTCCTCACCCTACAGGGACCGGGAGACCCAGTACTTC. This codes for CASSSSPYRDRETQYF.

The J gene is TRBJ2-4, the V gene TRBV5-3, with a tentative D call TRBD2 (6 bases). TRBV5-3 is recorded as an ORF, its role being uncertain. The V gene lost 2 bases and the J gene lost 3 bases, with 9 bases spanning the gap. CDR3 length: 14 residues. The DNA of the CDR3 is TGTGCCAGAAGCTTTCGGGGGAGCAAAAACATTCAGTACTTC. This translates into CARSFRGSKNIQYF.

This clone was detected a few times. This sequence joins TRBV28 and TRBJ1-4; D is unclear. The CDR3 runs to 15 residues. Per the germline V gene, CDR1 is MDHEN and CDR2 is SYDVKM. Trimming left V 5 bases short and J 6 bases short, with 16 bases between. The DNA of the CDR3 is TGTGCCAGCAGTAGAGGGCGAAGTGCTTATGAAAAACTGTTTTTT. It is translated as CASSRGRSAYEKLFF.

This chain's CDR3 is CASKIRGRDSPLHF. DNA of the CDR3: TGTGCCAGCAAGATTAGGGGGAGGGATTCACCCCTCCACTTT. The rearrangement uses TRBV27 and TRBJ1-6; a possible D gene is TRBD1 (6 bases). Between the trimmed V and J ends, which lost 7 bases and 8 bases, there was a span of 15 bases. Looked up from germline, CDR1 is MNHEY and CDR2 is SMNVEV (reference sequence). The CDR3 has 14 residues.

This clone came up many times. V and J are TRBV9 and TRBJ1-2; 8 bases map to TRBD1. Germline CDR1 SGDLS, CDR2 YYNGEE. V lost 0 bases to trimming and J lost 3 bases; unmatched junction nucleotides: 7. This CDR3 is built from 16 residues. The CDR3 loop is CASSVARTGQDYGYTF. The CDR3 bases are TGTGCCAGCAGCGTAGCCCGGACAGGGCAGGACTATGGCTACACCTTC.

The V call is TRBV18, the J call TRBJ2-7; 11 positions match TRBD2. CDR1 and CDR2 from the germline V gene are KGHSH and LQKENI. V trimming: 3 bases; J trimming: 2 bases; junction bases outside the gene matches: 3. The CDR3 runs to 15 residues. CDR3 coding DNA: TGTGCCAGCTCACCCAAGACTAGCGGGGCCTACGAGCAGTACTTC. This sequence encodes CASSPKTSGAYEQYF.

The J gene is TRBJ2-7, the V gene TRBV7-2, with D possibly matching TRBD1 (6 bases). Trimming stripped 7 bases from V and 3 bases from J, with 13 bases between. Germline V gene lookup returns CDR1 SGHTA and CDR2 FQGNSA. This CDR3 has 13 residues. The CDR3 is CASTRDTNYEQYF. The CDR3 DNA reads TGTGCCAGCACAAGGGACACCAACTACGAGCAGTACTTC.